This T cell receptor (beta chain) was documented in a study of blood T cell repertoires in COVID-19. About the study: PBMCs, B-cell-depleted T cells, or T cells provided the cDNA or gDNA that made up the material.

Per the original methods: The assay estimated nucleated cells by amplifying reference gene primers. Measured with immunoSEQ multiplex PCR; TCRdb has only the in-frame clones, and not every one. D and trimming were read from the DNA, whereas the V and J calls and clone size are those reported in that table. The sample has around 60,000 clones; approximately 72% are singletons. From germline, CDR1 is SGHTA and CDR2 FQGTGA. The CDR3 has 13 residues. Deletions cut 1 base from V and 7 bases from J, with 10 bases between. The Seattle patients, enrolled during active infection, were followed longitudinally. This receptor was obtained from a woman in her 70s with COVID-19, enrolled during active disease. The sequencing sample was made of peripheral blood. The V call is TRBV7-3, the J call TRBJ2-5; D is undetermined. The CDR3 spells CASSLRAVGTQYF. In DNA, the CDR3 is TGTGCCAGCAGCTTAAGGGCCGTAGGGACCCAGTACTTC. Using reference TRBV7-3 and TRBJ2-5 for the parts outside the CDR3, the full variable domain is GAGVSQTPSNKVTEKGKYVELRCDPISGHTALYWYRQSLGQGPEFLIYFQGTGAADDSGLPNDRFFAVRPEGSVSTLKIQRTERGDSAVYLCASSLRAVGTQYFGPGTRLLVL.